This T cell receptor (beta chain) was identified during a study of T-cell memory formation after mild COVID-19. At the level of the study: The two donors had largely donor-specific TCR clusters.

Germline assignment: CDR1 SNHLY and CDR2 FYNNEI. The CDR3 sequence is 12 residues long. Trimming left V 6 bases short and J 9 bases short, with 12 bases between. This clonotype was seen only a few times. Its antigen is unknown. Study findings and constraints: Specificity for SARS-CoV-2 was not confirmed among the second-wave clones peaking on day 37. Mainly CM and EM harbored the contracting CD4+ clones; mainly EMRA harbored the CD8+ ones. Day 15 to 85 contractors were CD4/CD8 balanced; later expanders leaned CD4+.

TCRdb independently ran MiXCR on the 5' RACE reads; one entry per CDR3 protein. The table shows 280,000 or so distinct CDR3 sequences, with about 20% occurring only once. Sequencing was done on a sample of PBMCs or a T cell subset sorted from them (not recorded which). The chain has TRBV2 and TRBJ1-5; D is unclear. This clonotype originated in a man aged 18 to 30 who had mild COVID-19 (a few samples of this study predate the infection). Cell type and time point are not known. Written as DNA, the CDR3 is TGTGCCAGCAGGGATCCTCAGAGGCCCCAGCATTTT. This codes for CASRDPQRPQHF.